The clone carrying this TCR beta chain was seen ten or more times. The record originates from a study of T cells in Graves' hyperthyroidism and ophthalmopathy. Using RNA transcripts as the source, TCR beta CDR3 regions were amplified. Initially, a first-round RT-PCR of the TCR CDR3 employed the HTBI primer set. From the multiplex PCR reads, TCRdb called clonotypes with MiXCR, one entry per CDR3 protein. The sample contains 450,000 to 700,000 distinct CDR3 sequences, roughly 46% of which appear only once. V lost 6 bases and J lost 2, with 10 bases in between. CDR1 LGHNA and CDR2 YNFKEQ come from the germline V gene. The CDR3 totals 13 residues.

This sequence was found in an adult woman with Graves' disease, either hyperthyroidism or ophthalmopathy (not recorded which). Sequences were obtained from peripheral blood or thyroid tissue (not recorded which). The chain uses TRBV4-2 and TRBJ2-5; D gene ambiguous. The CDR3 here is CASRAKGQETQYF. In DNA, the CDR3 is TGTGCCAGCAGGGCGAAAGGGCAAGAGACCCAGTACTTC.